A selection of T cell receptor beta chains follows, all from one sample in a study of T cell changes during pregnancy in multiple sclerosis. The repertoire was sequenced with immunoSEQ multiplex PCR; TCRdb's copy has only in-frame clones and lacks some. The repertoire holds around 70,000 clones, approximately 90% seen once, with 1.5% to 2% in the top ten. Here the sequenced sample was peripheral blood, taken in the first trimester of pregnancy. The receptors derive from a female donor in good health, enrolled as a control in a pregnancy study. Each CDR3 is given without its conserved first and last residue. A D gene is named only where the DNA matches it firmly. The size entry is marked missing in some rows and otherwise reads once, few, many or a size class.

clone_size j_call v_call d_call cdr3_aa
- TRBJ2-3 TRBV5-1 TRBD2 ASSASGSSDTQY
- TRBJ2-7 TRBV4-2 TRBD2 ASSRKGPLAGYSPDYTYEQY
- TRBJ2-3 TRBV15 - ATSRVQEWTDTQY
- TRBJ2-7 TRBV5-6 TRBD1 ASSMGQWATEQY
- TRBJ2-1 TRBV4-2 - ASSQVTSRDNEQF
once TRBJ1-5 TRBV4-1 TRBD1 ASSQDGPLRTGLGQPQH
- TRBJ2-7 TRBV2 TRBD2 ASRLAGGSEQY
- TRBJ2-7 TRBV6-5 - ASSYSGGYSYEQY
- TRBJ1-5 TRBV28 - ASSSGTRPGNQPQH
- TRBJ1-3 TRBV5-1 TRBD1 ASSSQGYSGNTIY
- TRBJ2-5 TRBV9 TRBD2 ASSGTSETQY
- TRBJ1-2 TRBV7-9 - ASSPDISDSRNYGYT
- TRBJ2-5 TRBV27 - ASSFVGSQETQY
- TRBJ2-1 TRBV6-5 TRBD2 ASSLAGEAYNEQF
- TRBJ1-5 TRBV28 - ASSPSGNSNQPQH
- TRBJ2-5 TRBV28 - ASSFQLLRGTQY